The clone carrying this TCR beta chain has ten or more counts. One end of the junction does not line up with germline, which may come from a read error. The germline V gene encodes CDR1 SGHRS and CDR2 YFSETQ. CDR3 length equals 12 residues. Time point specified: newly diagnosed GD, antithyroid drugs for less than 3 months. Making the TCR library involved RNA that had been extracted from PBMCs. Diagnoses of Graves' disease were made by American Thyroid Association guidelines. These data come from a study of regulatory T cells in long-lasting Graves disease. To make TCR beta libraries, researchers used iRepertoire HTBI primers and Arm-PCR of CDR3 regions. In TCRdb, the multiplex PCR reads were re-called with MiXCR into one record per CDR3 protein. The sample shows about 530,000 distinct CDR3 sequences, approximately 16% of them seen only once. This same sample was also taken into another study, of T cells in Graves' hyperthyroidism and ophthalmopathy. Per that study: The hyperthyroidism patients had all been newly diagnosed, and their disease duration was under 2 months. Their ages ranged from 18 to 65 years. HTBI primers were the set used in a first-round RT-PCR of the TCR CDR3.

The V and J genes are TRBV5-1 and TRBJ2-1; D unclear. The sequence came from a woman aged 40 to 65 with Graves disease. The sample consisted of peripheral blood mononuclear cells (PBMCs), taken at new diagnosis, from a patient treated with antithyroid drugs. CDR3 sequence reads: CASSPGLNEQFF. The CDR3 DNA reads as TGTGCCAGCAGCCCGGGCCTCAATGAGCAGTTCTTC.